This T cell receptor (beta chain) was retrieved from a study of T cell responses to AZD1222 COVID-19 vaccine. Germline lookup yields CDR1 LGHDT and CDR2 YNNKEL (reference sequence). The CDR3 is 14 amino acids. Trimming took 0 bases from V and 3 from J, leaving 8 bases between them. Using immunoSEQ multiplex PCR, the repertoire was profiled, and TCRdb retains in-frame clones only, with some absent. The table records about 73,000 clones, around 88% of them present only once. The sequences come from peripheral blood, collected on day 0 of AZD1222 vaccination. The rearrangement joins TRBV3-1 (or the pseudogene TRBV3-2) to TRBJ2-5; the D is unclear. The TCR was taken from an adult in good health. The CDR3 reads CASSQEGIKETQYF. The CDR3 region has the DNA TGTGCCAGCAGCCAAGAGGGGATTAAAGAGACCCAGTACTTC.